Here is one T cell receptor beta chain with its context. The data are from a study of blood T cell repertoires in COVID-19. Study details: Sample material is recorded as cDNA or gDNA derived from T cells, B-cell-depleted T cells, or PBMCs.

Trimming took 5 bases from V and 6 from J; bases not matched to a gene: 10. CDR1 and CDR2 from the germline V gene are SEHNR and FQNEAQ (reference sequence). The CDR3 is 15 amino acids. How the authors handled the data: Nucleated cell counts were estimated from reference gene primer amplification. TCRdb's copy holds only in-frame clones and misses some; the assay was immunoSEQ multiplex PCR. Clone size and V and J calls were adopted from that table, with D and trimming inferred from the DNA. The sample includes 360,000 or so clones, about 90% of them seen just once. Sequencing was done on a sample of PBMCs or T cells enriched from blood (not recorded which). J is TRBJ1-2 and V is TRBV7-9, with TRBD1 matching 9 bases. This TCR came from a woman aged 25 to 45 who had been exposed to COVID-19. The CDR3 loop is CASSPPTGQGDGYTF. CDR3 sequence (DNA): TGTGCCAGCAGCCCACCCACGGGACAGGGCGATGGCTACACCTTC.